Listed here is a single T cell receptor (beta chain). Its antigen is undetermined. The sample is drawn from a study of CD8+CD57+ T cells in acquired aplastic anemia. Profiling of TCR beta VDJ combinations and CDR3 sequences used genomic DNA as template. One entry per CDR3 protein results from TCRdb running MiXCR on the reads. There are more than 70,000 distinct CDR3 sequences in the sample; roughly 72% occur only once, and roughly 80% lies in the top ten. Study-wide findings and caveats: Researchers report that some 31 CD8+ CDR3 sequences appeared in both patients and controls.

Selection for sequencing was limited to patients who had shown CD8+CD57+ cell expansion by flow cytometry. Severe acquired aplastic anemia affected all patients. The germline gives CDR1 DFQATT, CDR2 SNEGSKA (reference sequence). This CDR3 spans 12 amino acids. The germline V and J ends were trimmed by 0 bases and 11 bases, with 13 bases remaining between them. Sequenced sample: sorted CD4+, CD8+, or CD8+CD57+ T cells (not recorded which) from PBMCs. The rearrangement uses TRBV20-1 and TRBJ1-1; D unresolved. The TCR sequence derives from a human donor with aplastic anemia. The CDR3 nucleotides are TGCAGTGCTAGAGATCCTTGGTGGGAGGCTTTCTTT. This sequence encodes CSARDPWWEAFF.